This TCR beta chain appears in the sequencing data of a study of blood T cell repertoires in COVID-19 (TCRdb year 2020). For the wider study: Samples covering the acute and convalescent phases of COVID-19 were provided by collaborators in the United States, Italy and Spain. Where available, HLA class I and class II types were obtained from metadata supplied by the sample provider rather than from assay-based typing. Nearly every sample came with metadata listing a de-identified subject ID, COVID-19 status, age in years and sex. The repertoires were made available in a free public database intended to serve as a resource for research on the immune response to SARS-CoV-2. The material from the prospective study consisted of cDNA or gDNA derived from T cells, B-cell-depleted T cells, or PBMCs. Samples came from the ongoing ImmuneRACE study (first 160 participants) plus 1,254 subjects from 6 global collaborators. Deeply sampled blood TCRbeta repertoires from subjects exposed to, actively infected with, or recovered from COVID-19 were included in the dataset. Beyond this particular receptor, the publication reports: The amount of clinical and demographic metadata varied by source and participant and was provided uncurated.

TCRbeta CDR3 regions were amplified from genomic DNA using the immunoSEQ Assay, a bias-controlled multiplex PCR. In the source study's methods: The number of nucleated cells in each sample was estimated from the amplification of reference gene primers within the assay. To quantify the absolute abundance of each unique TCRbeta CDR3 rearrangement, sequence reads were collapsed and filtered. For each sample, productive Simpson clonality was calculated as the square root of Simpson's diversity index over productive rearrangements. TCRdb retrieved this table from immuneACCESS and kept in-frame rearrangements only. Not all clones are present; in checked studies, unresolved V genes account for under half, and no reason is known for the remainder. The V and J calls and the clone size are those of that table, but D and trimming were determined from the DNA. This sample comprises under 140,000 clones, about three quarters of them detected only once. The top ten hold approximately 16% of the sample.

The collaborating institutions used their own protocols to collect whole blood in K2EDTA tubes. For TCRbeta analysis, collaborator samples were shipped as frozen whole blood, as isolated PBMCs, or as DNA extracted from either sample type. Worth noting for this clone: This receptor's antigen is unknown. No per-base quality is available; no much larger clone lies one base away.

The TCR sequence derives from an elderly woman with active or convalescent COVID-19. The sequencing sample was made of peripheral blood.

The CDR3 has the sequence CSVAPGLAQAFF. The DNA sequence is TGCAGCGTTGCCCCAGGGCTGGCCCAGGCTTTCTTT. The V and J segments used are TRBV29-1 and TRBJ1-1, with a tentative D gene TRBD1 over 5 matching bases. The CDR3 covers 12 residues, taking in both the cysteine and the phenylalanine. CDR3 DNA is the only sequence kept; it has 36 bases, read in frame from the first base. CDR1 SQVTM and CDR2 ANQGSEA are derived from the germline V gene. V and J lose 4 bases and 11 bases, and a span of 17 bases separates them.